Shown below are 7 T cell receptor beta chains from a single sample sequenced in a study of T cells in Graves' hyperthyroidism and ophthalmopathy. TCR beta CDR3 region amplification was performed from RNA transcripts. The HTBI set primed first-round TCR CDR3 RT-PCR. Each CDR3 protein gets one entry after TCRdb re-called the multiplex PCR reads with MiXCR. The profile covers about 380,000 distinct CDR3 sequences, with around an eighth appearing a single time and around 21% taken by the ten largest. Sequencing input: blood. The receptor source for this set is a man under 40 with Graves' hyperthyroidism that later progressed to Graves' ophthalmopathy.

This rearrangement joins TRBV19 to TRBJ1-5; perhaps TRBD1 as D (6 bases). The CDR3 length is 13 residues. The V and J ends lost 7 bases and 6 bases respectively, with 13 bases between them. CDR1 LNHDA and CDR2 SQIVND come from the germline V gene (reference sequence). The CDR3 nucleotides read TGTGCCAGTAACGACAGGAGGGGTCAGCCCCAGCATTTT. This encodes CASNDRRGQPQHF.

Many counts were recorded for this clonotype. The chain has TRBV11-2 and TRBJ1-2; D is possibly TRBD1 (6 bases). This CDR3 comprises 15 residues. CDR1 is SGHAT, CDR2 FQNNGV, per germline. Trimming shortened V by 5 bases and J by 8 bases, and 21 bases separated the two germline ends. As DNA, the CDR3 is TGTGCCAGCAGCGCGGGGGGCAGGGCGGTTAAGGGCTACACCTTC. Its protein product is CASSAGGRAVKGYTF.

This clonotype was seen repeatedly, ten times or more. V usage is TRBV7-9 and J usage is TRBJ1-1, with D unresolved. This CDR3 has 14 residues. The germline V gene has CDR1 SEHNR and CDR2 FQNEAQ (reference sequence). V was cut by 3 bases and J by 1 base, with 9 bases left in between. CDR3 DNA sequence: TGTGCCAGCAGCTTCAATCAGGCGAACACTGAAGCTTTCTTT. This gives the protein CASSFNQANTEAFF.

On this clonotype: A much larger clone differs by one base, so this may be a read error. The J gene is TRBJ2-3, the V gene TRBV12-3 or TRBV12-4; no reliable D call. Trimming shortened V by 4 bases and J by 8 bases, and 10 bases separated the two germline ends. The CDR3 is 12 amino acids. The CDR3 DNA is TGTGCCAGCAGTTCAAATGGCGGTACGCAGTATTTT. This encodes CASSSNGGTQYF.

This clonotype came up a few times. The chain uses TRBV7-9 and TRBJ2-5, with a possible D match to TRBD1 (6 bases). The CDR3 spans 15 residues. Per the germline V gene, CDR1 is SEHNR and CDR2 is FQNEAQ (reference sequence). Trimming removed 1 base at V and 4 bases at J, with 13 bases between. The CDR3, as DNA: TGTGCCAGCAGCTTAGAACTTGGGGGCGGAGAGACCCAGTACTTC. This gives the protein CASSLELGGGETQYF.

This clonotype has more than one count but fewer than ten. The chain recombines TRBV20-1 with TRBJ1-1; D may be TRBD1 (5 bases). The CDR3 extends over 15 amino acids. Per germline, CDR1 DFQATT and CDR2 SNEGSKA (reference sequence). V was pared by 0 bases and J by 2 bases, with 13 bases between. CDR3 DNA: TGCAGTGCTAGAGATGTGTCGGGACTAAACACTGAAGCTTTCTTT. Amino acids: CSARDVSGLNTEAFF.

The CDR3 reads CASSPLDFYEQYF. DNA of the CDR3: TGTGCCAGCAGCCCACTGGACTTCTACGAGCAGTACTTC. The gene calls are TRBV3-1 and TRBJ2-7; perhaps TRBD2 as D (5 bases). The length of the CDR3 is 13 residues. From germline, CDR1 is LGHDT and CDR2 YNNKEL (reference sequence). Trimming removed 4 bases from V and 3 bases from J, with 10 bases in between.